This entry describes one T cell receptor beta chain. The antigen is undetermined. In TCRdb, the reads were re-called with MiXCR into one record per CDR3 protein. This table holds about 830,000 distinct CDR3 sequences, roughly 33% found once. The sample belongs to a study of T cell repertoires in cytomegalovirus infection. Study background: HLA-C-restricted CMV epitopes, recently identified, and well-studied HLA-B-restricted ones were used by the study.

Germline V gene sequence: CDR1 MNHEY, CDR2 SVGAGI. V was shortened by 2 bases and J by 2 bases, with 13 bases between the two germline ends. CDR3 length: 15 amino acids. Study-wide results and caveats: It was HLA-C-restricted CMV-specific TCR beta clonotypes that dominated the response ex vivo.

This TCR was recovered from a human donor in good health (CMV status not recorded). Some clones in this sample may be carry-over from other donors' samples. The chain carries TRBV6-5 and TRBJ2-7; either TRBD1 or TRBD2 may fit D (5 bases each). Sample: cultured CD8+ T cells from PBMCs, taken from culture after CMV antigen stimulation. Here the CDR3 reads CASSYDSGSPYEQYF. CDR3 coding DNA: TGTGCCAGCAGTTACGATTCAGGGAGCCCCTACGAGCAGTACTTC.